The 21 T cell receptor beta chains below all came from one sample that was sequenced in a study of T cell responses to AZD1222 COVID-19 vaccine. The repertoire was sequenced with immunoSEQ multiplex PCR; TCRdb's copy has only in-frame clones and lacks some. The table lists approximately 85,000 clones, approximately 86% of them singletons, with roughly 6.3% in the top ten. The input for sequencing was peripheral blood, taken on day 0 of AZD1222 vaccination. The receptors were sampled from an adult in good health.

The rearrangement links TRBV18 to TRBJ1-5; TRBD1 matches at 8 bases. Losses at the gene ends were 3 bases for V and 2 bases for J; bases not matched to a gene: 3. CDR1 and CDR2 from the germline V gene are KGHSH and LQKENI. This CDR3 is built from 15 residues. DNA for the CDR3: TGTGCCAGCTCACCCCTACAGGGGGGCAATCAGCCCCAGCATTTT. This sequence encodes CASSPLQGGNQPQHF.

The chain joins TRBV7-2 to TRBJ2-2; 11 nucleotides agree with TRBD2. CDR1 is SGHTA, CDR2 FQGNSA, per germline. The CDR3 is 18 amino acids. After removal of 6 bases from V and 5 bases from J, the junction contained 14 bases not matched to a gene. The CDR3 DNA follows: TGTGCCAGCAGACCCGGCCTACCACTAGCGGGAGTAACCGGGGAGCTGTTTTTT. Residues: CASRPGLPLAGVTGELFF.

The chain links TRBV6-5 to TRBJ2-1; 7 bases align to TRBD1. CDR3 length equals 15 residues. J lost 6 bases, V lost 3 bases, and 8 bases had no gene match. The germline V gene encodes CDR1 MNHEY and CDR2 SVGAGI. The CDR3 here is CASSYDTAGGNEQFF. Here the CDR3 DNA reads TGTGCCAGCAGTTATGATACGGCAGGGGGCAATGAGCAGTTCTTC.

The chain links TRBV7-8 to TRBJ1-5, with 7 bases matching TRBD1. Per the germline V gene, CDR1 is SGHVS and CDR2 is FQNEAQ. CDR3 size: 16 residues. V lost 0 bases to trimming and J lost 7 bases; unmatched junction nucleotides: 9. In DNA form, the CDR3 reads TGTGCCAGCAGCTTAGCGGGCAACAGGGGCACACAGCCCCAGCATTTT. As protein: CASSLAGNRGTQPQHF. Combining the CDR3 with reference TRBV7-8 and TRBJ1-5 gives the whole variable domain GAGVSQSPRYKVAKRGQDVALRCDPISGHVSLFWYQQALGQGPEFLTYFQNEAQLDKSGLPSDRFFAERPEGSVSTLKIQRTQQEDSAVYLCASSLAGNRGTQPQHFGDGTRLSIL.

The CDR3 reads CASSPERGYNEQFF. The CDR3 nucleotides are TGCGCCAGCAGCCCCGAGCGGGGATACAATGAGCAGTTCTTC. The J gene is TRBJ2-1, the V gene TRBV4-3; 7 nucleotides align to TRBD2. The CDR3 spans 14 residues. The germline V gene has CDR1 LGHNA and CDR2 YSLEER. With V trimmed by 4 bases and J by 4 bases, 4 bases remained unmatched.

This CDR3 is CASSLEVGTGSEKLFF. The CDR3 DNA reads TGCGCCAGCAGCTTGGAGGTCGGGACAGGGAGTGAAAAACTGTTTTTT. This rearrangement joins TRBV5-1 to TRBJ1-4, with TRBD1 matching 9 bases. Germline values: CDR1 SGHRS, CDR2 YFSETQ. The length of the CDR3 is 16 residues. The ends lost 0 bases at V and 7 bases at J; junction bases unmatched: 7.

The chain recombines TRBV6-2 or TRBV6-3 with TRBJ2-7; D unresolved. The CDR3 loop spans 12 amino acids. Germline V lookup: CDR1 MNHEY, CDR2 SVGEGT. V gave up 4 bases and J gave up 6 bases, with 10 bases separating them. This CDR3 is CASSLSRLEQYF. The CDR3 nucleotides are TGTGCCAGCAGTTTGTCCCGGCTCGAGCAGTACTTC.

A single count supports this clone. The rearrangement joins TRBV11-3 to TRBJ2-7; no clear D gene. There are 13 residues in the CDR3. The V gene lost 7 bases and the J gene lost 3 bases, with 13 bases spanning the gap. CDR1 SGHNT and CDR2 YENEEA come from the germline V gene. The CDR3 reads CASMGRTGYEQYF. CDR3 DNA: TGTGCCAGCATGGGCAGAACTGGCTACGAGCAGTACTTC.

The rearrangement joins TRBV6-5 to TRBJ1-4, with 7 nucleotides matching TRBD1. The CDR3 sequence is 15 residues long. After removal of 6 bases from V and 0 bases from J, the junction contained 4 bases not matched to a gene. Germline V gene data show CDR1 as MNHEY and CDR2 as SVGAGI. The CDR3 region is CASRPDRTTNEKLFF. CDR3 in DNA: TGTGCCAGCAGACCGGACAGGACAACTAATGAAAAACTGTTTTTT.

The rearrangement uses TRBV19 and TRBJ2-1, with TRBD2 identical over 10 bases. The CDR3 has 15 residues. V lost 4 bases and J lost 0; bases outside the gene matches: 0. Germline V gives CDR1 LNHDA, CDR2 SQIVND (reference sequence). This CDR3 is CASSKREGSYNEQFF. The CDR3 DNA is TGTGCCAGTAGTAAGCGGGAGGGCTCCTACAATGAGCAGTTCTTC.

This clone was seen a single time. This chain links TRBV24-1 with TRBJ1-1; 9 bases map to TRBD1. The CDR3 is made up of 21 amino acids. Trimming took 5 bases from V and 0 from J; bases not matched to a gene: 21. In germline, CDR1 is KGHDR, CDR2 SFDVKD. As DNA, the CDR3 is TGTGCCACCAGTGTACACAAGCAGGGCGGACAGGGGCGTGGAATGAACACTGAAGCTTTCTTT. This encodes CATSVHKQGGQGRGMNTEAFF.

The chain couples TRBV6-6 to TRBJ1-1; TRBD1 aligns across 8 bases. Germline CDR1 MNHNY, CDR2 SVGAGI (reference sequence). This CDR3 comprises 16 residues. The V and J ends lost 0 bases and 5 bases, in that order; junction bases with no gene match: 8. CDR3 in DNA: TGTGCCAGCAGTTACTCACCTCAGGGGGCGCGGACTGAAGCTTTCTTT. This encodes CASSYSPQGARTEAFF.

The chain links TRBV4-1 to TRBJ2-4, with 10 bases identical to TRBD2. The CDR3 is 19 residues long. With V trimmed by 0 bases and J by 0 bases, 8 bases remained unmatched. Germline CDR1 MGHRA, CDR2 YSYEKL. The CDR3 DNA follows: TGCGCCAGCAGCCAAGAGCAAGCGGGGGGGAGGGTAGCCAAAAACATTCAGTACTTC. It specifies CASSQEQAGGRVAKNIQYF.

Here the CDR3 reads CATTPQEDSPLHF. CDR3 bases: TGTGCCACCACGCCACAGGAGGATTCACCCCTCCACTTT. The chain recombines TRBV15 with TRBJ1-6, with D possibly matching TRBD1 (5 bases). Germline-derived CDR1 and CDR2 are LNHNV and YYDKDF (reference sequence). CDR3 length: 13 amino acids. The V end was cut by 7 bases, the J end by 8 bases, with 12 bases between.

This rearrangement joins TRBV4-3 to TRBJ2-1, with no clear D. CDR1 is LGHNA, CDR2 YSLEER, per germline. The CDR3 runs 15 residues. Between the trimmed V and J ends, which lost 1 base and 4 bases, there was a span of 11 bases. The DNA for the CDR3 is TGCGCCAGCAGCCAAGTGGAAGCCAGGTACAATGAGCAGTTCTTC. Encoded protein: CASSQVEARYNEQFF.

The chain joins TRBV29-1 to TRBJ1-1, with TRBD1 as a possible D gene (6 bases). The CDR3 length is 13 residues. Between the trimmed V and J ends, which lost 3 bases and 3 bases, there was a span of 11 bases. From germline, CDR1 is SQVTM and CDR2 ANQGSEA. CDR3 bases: TGCAGCGTTGATGGGGGGGCTTACACTGAAGCTTTCTTT. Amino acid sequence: CSVDGGAYTEAFF. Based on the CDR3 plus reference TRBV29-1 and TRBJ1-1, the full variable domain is SAVISQKPSRDICQRGTSLTIQCQVDSQVTMMFWYRQQPGQSLTLIATANQGSEATYESGFVIDKFPISRPNLTFSTLTVSNMSPEDSSIYLCSVDGGAYTEAFFGQGTRLTVV.

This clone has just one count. The DNA of the CDR3 is TGTGCCAGCAGCCCACAAAATCGGGGGGGTGAGCAGTTCTTC. This codes for CASSPQNRGGEQFF. This chain uses TRBV9 with TRBJ2-1; 8 nucleotides align to TRBD2. The junction had 9 bases not matched to a gene; V was cut back by 4 bases and J by 9 bases. Germline values: CDR1 SGDLS, CDR2 YYNGEE. This CDR3 region has 14 residues.

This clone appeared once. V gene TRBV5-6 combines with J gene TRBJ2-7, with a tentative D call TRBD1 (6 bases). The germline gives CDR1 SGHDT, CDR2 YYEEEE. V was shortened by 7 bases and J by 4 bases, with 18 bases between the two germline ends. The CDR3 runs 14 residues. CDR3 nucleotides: TGTGCCAGCTGGGATCGAGGACAGTCTTACGAGCAGTACTTC. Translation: CASWDRGQSYEQYF. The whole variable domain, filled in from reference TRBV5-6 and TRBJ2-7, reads DAGVTQSPTHLIKTRGQQVTLRCSPKSGHDTVSWYQQALGQGPQFIFQYYEEEERQRGNFPDRFSGHQFPNYSSELNVNALLLGDSALYLCASWDRGQSYEQYFGPGTRLTVT.

The CDR3 protein is CASSNRDFNQPQHF. The CDR3 nucleotides are TGTGCCAGTAGTAACCGGGACTTCAATCAGCCCCAGCATTTT. The J gene is TRBJ1-5, the V gene TRBV19, with a possible D match to TRBD1 (5 bases). V was pared by 4 bases and J by 3 bases, with 10 bases between. The CDR3 is made up of 14 amino acids. Germline CDR1 LNHDA, CDR2 SQIVND (reference sequence).

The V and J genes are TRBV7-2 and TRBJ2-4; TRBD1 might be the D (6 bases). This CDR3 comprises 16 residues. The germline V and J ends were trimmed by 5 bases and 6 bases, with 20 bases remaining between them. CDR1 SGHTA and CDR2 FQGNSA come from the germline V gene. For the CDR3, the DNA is TGTGCCAGCAGCGCTCCGACAGGTCCAGTCGGAAACATTCAGTACTTC. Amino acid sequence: CASSAPTGPVGNIQYF.

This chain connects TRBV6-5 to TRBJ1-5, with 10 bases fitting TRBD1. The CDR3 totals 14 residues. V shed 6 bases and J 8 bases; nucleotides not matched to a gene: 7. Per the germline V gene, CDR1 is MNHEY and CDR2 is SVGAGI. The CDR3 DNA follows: TGTGCCAGCAGGCCCCGGACAGGGGGTGAGCCCCAGCATTTT. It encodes CASRPRTGGEPQHF.